This TCR beta chain is drawn from a study of T cells after yellow fever vaccination. TCRdb recomputed calls from the 5' RACE reads with MiXCR, one row per CDR3 protein. The top ten hold 18% of the sample, which has over 300,000 distinct CDR3 sequences, around 7.3% seen once. The trim removed 0 bases at V and 8 bases at J, leaving 5 bases unmatched. The CDR3 runs 15 residues. Germline values: CDR1 SGHRS, CDR2 YFSETQ. Study results and limitations: Booster sampling recovered most clones from primary vaccination (roughly 96% CD4, 80% to 90% CD8). CD4 and CD8 compartments shared a small share of clonotypes, likely from convergent recombination. A faster peak, day 5 versus 15, was reached by the weaker secondary response. FACS-sorted repertoires could contain abundant clonotypes contaminating from the bulk population.

This clonotype was picked up many times. Antigen unknown. This clonotype originated in a man younger than 35 who received the YFV17D yellow fever vaccine. This sequence joins TRBV5-1 and TRBJ2-1; 10 nucleotides line up with TRBD1. The sequenced sample was PBMCs, obtained more than 40 days after the first yellow fever vaccination. The CDR3 protein is CASSLADRGLDEQFF. The DNA of the CDR3 is TGCGCCAGCAGCTTGGCCGACAGGGGGCTCGATGAGCAGTTCTTC.